What follows is one T cell receptor beta chain and its context. Its cognate antigen is unknown. Trimming stripped 1 base from V and 0 bases from J, with 12 bases between. CDR1 and CDR2 from the germline V gene are SNHLY and FYNNEI. The CDR3 sequence is 16 residues long. Method: immunoSEQ multiplex PCR; TCRdb's copy keeps in-frame clones and lacks some. The repertoire holds 100,000 to 110,000 clones, with approximately 87% as singletons. This entry comes from a study of T cell responses to AZD1222 COVID-19 vaccine. Study-level findings and limits: Spike-specific TCR breadth and depth went up after people got two AZD1222 doses. Repertoires in all cases were sampled only once the peak T cell response had passed.

The material sequenced was peripheral blood, taken on day 0 of MenACWY control vaccination. The rearrangement uses TRBV2 and TRBJ1-2, with no clear D. The clonotype was recovered from an adult in good health. The CDR3 sequence is CASSEGARQANYGYTF. Here the CDR3 DNA reads TGTGCCAGCAGTGAAGGTGCGCGCCAAGCTAACTATGGCTACACCTTC.